What follows describes a single TCR beta chain. This sample is part of a study of shared clonotypes between healthy human individuals. Germline CDR1 is SEHNR and CDR2 is FQNEAQ (reference sequence). This CDR3 comprises 14 residues. With 7 bases removed from V and 6 bases from J, the gap between germline ends came to 16 bases. Here immunoSEQ multiplex PCR was the method, and the copy in TCRdb shows in-frame clones only, minus some. The table has about 2.1 million clones, more than 85% seen once. Terminally differentiated effector memory CD45RA+ cells were excluded from the naive CD8 cells, which were CD45RO-negative and positively selected for CCR7.

Sequencing was carried out using naive CD8+ T cells from PBMCs. This TCR was recovered from a man between 18 and 35 years old in good health. Some clones in this sample may be carry-over from other donors' samples. The chain uses TRBV7-9 and TRBJ2-1; D is perhaps TRBD1 or TRBD2 (6 bases each). The chain's CDR3 is CASTLGGLGNEQFF. The CDR3 DNA is TGTGCCAGCACCCTAGGGGGGCTCGGCAATGAGCAGTTCTTC.